These T cell receptor beta chains were read from a single sample in a study of tumor and adjacent non-tumor tissue in lung cancer. TCRdb re-called the multiplex PCR reads with MiXCR, one entry per CDR3 protein. The sample contains 70,000 to 80,000 distinct CDR3 sequences, roughly 72% of which appear only once. Sequencing was done on a sample of lung tumor tissue. The origin of the receptors is a woman aged 40-49 years with non-small cell lung cancer. Each CDR3 is given with its conserved first and last residue. Each record gives: CDR3 DNA, CDR3 protein, D gene, V gene, J gene, clone size. A D gene is named only where the DNA matches it firmly. Clone sizes are given selectively: once, few, many, or a class where the clone is expanded.

CDR3nt: TGTGCCAGCAGTCGTGACAGGGCCTATGGCTACACCTTC; CDR3aa: CASSRDRAYGYTF; d_gene: TRBD1; v_gene: TRBV12-3/TRBV12-4; j_gene: TRBJ1-2; abundance: NA
CDR3nt: TGCAGTGCTAGAGGAGAGGACAGTTTACTCTATGGCTACACCTTC; CDR3aa: CSARGEDSLLYGYTF; d_gene: NA; v_gene: TRBV20-1; j_gene: TRBJ1-2; abundance: few
CDR3nt: TGTGCCAGCACGATATACAGGGCCCAGGACACTGAAGCTTTCTTT; CDR3aa: CASTIYRAQDTEAFF; d_gene: NA; v_gene: TRBV12-3/TRBV12-4; j_gene: TRBJ1-1; abundance: few
CDR3nt: TGTGCCTGCAACCCCGAACGCGACGGGGAGCTGTTTTTT; CDR3aa: CACNPERDGELFF; d_gene: NA; v_gene: TRBV11-2; j_gene: TRBJ2-2; abundance: NA
CDR3nt: TGCCGTGCAGGCAACGGAAGGGGAAGGGAAGCTTTCTTT; CDR3aa: CRAGNGRGREAFF; d_gene: NA; v_gene: TRBV20-1; j_gene: TRBJ1-1; abundance: NA
CDR3nt: TGTGCCAGCAGTCGGGACGGGTACACCGGGAAGCTGTTTTTT; CDR3aa: CASSRDGYTGKLFF; d_gene: NA; v_gene: TRBV11-1; j_gene: TRBJ2-2; abundance: NA
CDR3nt: TGTGCCAGCAGCTCCCTGCCAAGGAACACCGGGGAGCTGTTTTTT; CDR3aa: CASSSLPRNTGELFF; d_gene: NA; v_gene: TRBV11-2; j_gene: TRBJ2-2; abundance: NA
CDR3nt: TGTGCCAGCAGCAATTTGGGGTTCGAAGCTCTCTTT; CDR3aa: CASSNLGFEALF; d_gene: NA; v_gene: TRBV11-2; j_gene: TRBJ1-1; abundance: NA
CDR3nt: TGTGCCAGAAGCGCTCAGGGGCTCGGTGAAAAACTGTTTTTT; CDR3aa: CARSAQGLGEKLFF; d_gene: NA; v_gene: TRBV2; j_gene: TRBJ1-4; abundance: NA
CDR3nt: TGTGCCAGCAGCCCTGCTGCTGGGGCCAAGGCCCTGACTTTC; CDR3aa: CASSPAAGAKALTF; d_gene: NA; v_gene: TRBV11-2; j_gene: TRBJ2-6; abundance: once
CDR3nt: TGTGCCAGCAGGAATCCTAGCAGGATGGGTAGGGAGACTCAGTACTTC; CDR3aa: CASRNPSRMGRETQYF; d_gene: NA; v_gene: TRBV28; j_gene: TRBJ2-5; abundance: once
CDR3nt: TGTGCCAGTAGTTTCTCGAGACCGGGCTTAGGTAATGAAAAACTGTTTTTT; CDR3aa: CASSFSRPGLGNEKLFF; d_gene: NA; v_gene: TRBV28; j_gene: TRBJ1-4; abundance: NA
CDR3nt: TGCACCAGCAGCGCCCCCCAGGGGATAAAAGGCGGAGATGAGCAGTTCTTC; CDR3aa: CTSSAPQGIKGGDEQFF; d_gene: NA; v_gene: TRBV5-1; j_gene: TRBJ2-1; abundance: NA
CDR3nt: TGTGTCATCAGTGAGTCTGGTAGCGTAGAGACCCAGTACTTC; CDR3aa: CVISESGSVETQYF; d_gene: NA; v_gene: TRBV10-3; j_gene: TRBJ2-5; abundance: NA
CDR3nt: TGTGCCAGCGGGCAGACAGGGTGTTACGAGCGGTACTTC; CDR3aa: CASGQTGCYERYF; d_gene: TRBD1; v_gene: TRBV6-1; j_gene: TRBJ2-7; abundance: NA
CDR3nt: TGTGCCAGCAGTTCCGGGACAGGTGCAGAAGATACGCAGTATTTT; CDR3aa: CASSSGTGAEDTQYF; d_gene: TRBD1; v_gene: TRBV11-2; j_gene: TRBJ2-3; abundance: NA
CDR3nt: TGTGCCGGCGGCGCGAGTAGTTTAGGGAATGAAGAACTGTTTTTT; CDR3aa: CAGGASSLGNEELFF; d_gene: NA; v_gene: TRBV28; j_gene: TRBJ1-4; abundance: NA
CDR3nt: TGCGCTAGCAGTGATCAGGGCCAGTACTATGAGCAGTTCTTC; CDR3aa: CASSDQGQYYEQFF; d_gene: NA; v_gene: TRBV10-2; j_gene: TRBJ2-1; abundance: NA
CDR3nt: TGTGCCAGCAGCTCTACCGTCGGAACTAGGGGGATTGGGGAGCTGTTTTTT; CDR3aa: CASSSTVGTRGIGELFF; d_gene: NA; v_gene: TRBV5-5; j_gene: TRBJ2-2; abundance: NA
CDR3nt: TGTGCCAGCAGTTCCATATACTCGGCCAACGCCCTGACTTTC; CDR3aa: CASSSIYSANALTF; d_gene: NA; v_gene: TRBV28; j_gene: TRBJ2-6; abundance: NA
CDR3nt: TGTGCCAGCAGTTTTGAGATTGCGGCCAACGTCCTGACTTTC; CDR3aa: CASSFEIAANVLTF; d_gene: NA; v_gene: TRBV12-3/TRBV12-4; j_gene: TRBJ2-6; abundance: NA
CDR3nt: TGTGCCAGCGGCCCTGGACAATCTGGCTACACTTTC; CDR3aa: CASGPGQSGYTF; d_gene: NA; v_gene: TRBV12-3/TRBV12-4; j_gene: TRBJ1-2; abundance: NA
CDR3nt: TGTGCCAACAGTTTCCAAGAGGGTTGGGATGAGCAGTTCTTC; CDR3aa: CANSFQEGWDEQFF; d_gene: NA; v_gene: TRBV6-5; j_gene: TRBJ2-1; abundance: NA
CDR3nt: TGTGCCAGCAGCGGGGACGGAAACTACAATGGGCAGCTCTTC; CDR3aa: CASSGDGNYNGQLF; d_gene: NA; v_gene: TRBV6-5; j_gene: TRBJ2-1; abundance: once
CDR3nt: TGTGCCAGCAGCCTGAGCGTGGCGCGAGGTGGCACAGATACGCAGTATTTT; CDR3aa: CASSLSVARGGTDTQYF; d_gene: NA; v_gene: TRBV11-2; j_gene: TRBJ2-3; abundance: medium-sized
CDR3nt: TGCGCCAGCAGCCGCACAGATACGCAGTATTTT; CDR3aa: CASSRTDTQYF; d_gene: NA; v_gene: TRBV4-1; j_gene: TRBJ2-3; abundance: many
CDR3nt: TGTGCCAGCAGTTTATCTCCGGGACCCATGAACAACGTGCAGTTCTTC; CDR3aa: CASSLSPGPMNNVQFF; d_gene: NA; v_gene: TRBV28; j_gene: TRBJ2-1; abundance: NA
CDR3nt: TGCGCCAGCAGCCGACTCTTGGGTGATGAAAAACTGTTTTTT; CDR3aa: CASSRLLGDEKLFF; d_gene: NA; v_gene: TRBV4-1; j_gene: TRBJ1-4; abundance: NA
CDR3nt: TGTGCCAGCAGCTTAGCCCCAAATGAGCAGTTCTTC; CDR3aa: CASSLAPNEQFF; d_gene: NA; v_gene: TRBV11-3; j_gene: TRBJ2-1; abundance: few
CDR3nt: TGCGCCAACAGCCGTACCCCGGGACTAGCGGGGGGGAATATGTACAATGAGCAGTTCTTC; CDR3aa: CANSRTPGLAGGNMYNEQFF; d_gene: TRBD2; v_gene: TRBV4-1; j_gene: TRBJ2-1; abundance: NA
CDR3nt: TGTGCCAGCAATTACTCGAGAAGCACAGATACGAAGTATTTT; CDR3aa: CASNYSRSTDTKYF; d_gene: NA; v_gene: TRBV6-5; j_gene: TRBJ2-3; abundance: NA
CDR3nt: TGCGCCAGCAGTCCCGCAGAGACCGAAAAGGGTTTCAATGAGCAGTTCTTC; CDR3aa: CASSPAETEKGFNEQFF; d_gene: NA; v_gene: TRBV23-1; j_gene: TRBJ2-1; abundance: NA
CDR3nt: TGTGCCAGGAGCGGTAATTCCTACGAGCAGTACTTC; CDR3aa: CARSGNSYEQYF; d_gene: NA; v_gene: TRBV12-3/TRBV12-4; j_gene: TRBJ2-7; abundance: NA
CDR3nt: TGCGCCAGCAGCTTGGCCGGGGACAACGGGGAGCTGTTTTTT; CDR3aa: CASSLAGDNGELFF; d_gene: NA; v_gene: TRBV5-1; j_gene: TRBJ2-2; abundance: NA
CDR3nt: TGTACCAGCAGCTTAGGGACTAGCGGGATAAATACGCAGTATTTT; CDR3aa: CTSSLGTSGINTQYF; d_gene: TRBD2; v_gene: TRBV11-2; j_gene: TRBJ2-3; abundance: once
CDR3nt: TGTGCCAGCAGCCAAGACGCGGGAATTGATGTCACGGATACGCAATATTTT; CDR3aa: CASSQDAGIDVTDTQYF; d_gene: NA; v_gene: TRBV14; j_gene: TRBJ2-3; abundance: NA
CDR3nt: TGCGCCAGCAGGAATCCATGGACTAGTAGGGGGACTAGCACAGATACGCAGTATTTT; CDR3aa: CASRNPWTSRGTSTDTQYF; d_gene: NA; v_gene: TRBV5-1; j_gene: TRBJ2-3; abundance: NA
CDR3nt: TGTGCCAGCAAGGAATGGGAGGCACTAAACTCTGGGGCCAACGTCCTGACTTTC; CDR3aa: CASKEWEALNSGANVLTF; d_gene: NA; v_gene: TRBV6-6; j_gene: TRBJ2-6; abundance: NA
CDR3nt: TGCGCAAGCAGACAAGAGCCGGGGACTGTTGAAGCTTTCTTT; CDR3aa: CASRQEPGTVEAFF; d_gene: NA; v_gene: TRBV4-1; j_gene: TRBJ1-1; abundance: once
CDR3nt: TGCAGCGTTTGGGGAGCTTCCACTGATATGCAGTATTTT; CDR3aa: CSVWGASTDMQYF; d_gene: NA; v_gene: TRBV29-1; j_gene: TRBJ2-3; abundance: once
CDR3nt: TGTACCAGCAGTGAAGTGGCGGGAGGGCTCTACGAGCAGTACTTC; CDR3aa: CTSSEVAGGLYEQYF; d_gene: TRBD2; v_gene: TRBV6-1; j_gene: TRBJ2-7; abundance: NA
CDR3nt: TGCAGCGTTGATTTTGTGGGGGGGAGCTCCTACGAGCAATACTTC; CDR3aa: CSVDFVGGSSYEQYF; d_gene: TRBD2; v_gene: TRBV29-1; j_gene: TRBJ2-7; abundance: NA
CDR3nt: TGCGCCACTACCTCGGAGGGGACTAGCGGGGGCAATGAGCAGTTCTTC; CDR3aa: CATTSEGTSGGNEQFF; d_gene: TRBD2; v_gene: TRBV11-3; j_gene: TRBJ2-1; abundance: NA
CDR3nt: TGCAACGTTGGGACAGACTATAATTCACCCCCCCACTTT; CDR3aa: CNVGTDYNSPPHF; d_gene: TRBD1; v_gene: TRBV29-1; j_gene: TRBJ1-6; abundance: NA
CDR3nt: TGTGCCGACAGCTCACAGCGGGGCTCCTACAATGTGCAGTTCTTC; CDR3aa: CADSSQRGSYNVQFF; d_gene: TRBD2; v_gene: TRBV11-2; j_gene: TRBJ2-1; abundance: NA
CDR3nt: TGTGCCAGCAAATCCAGGAGGAACACCGGGGAGCTGTTTTTT; CDR3aa: CASKSRRNTGELFF; d_gene: NA; v_gene: TRBV6-5; j_gene: TRBJ2-2; abundance: many
CDR3nt: TGCAGTGCGAGGGGCACCTACGAGCAGTACTTC; CDR3aa: CSARGTYEQYF; d_gene: NA; v_gene: TRBV20-1; j_gene: TRBJ2-7; abundance: NA
CDR3nt: TGTGTCAGCAGATTGCTGGGTAGCGGGAGGGCCAACACCGGGGAGCCGTTTTTT; CDR3aa: CVSRLLGSGRANTGEPFF; d_gene: TRBD2; v_gene: TRBV11-2; j_gene: TRBJ2-2; abundance: NA
CDR3nt: TGTGCCAGCAACTTTAGGAGTCTAGACACCATATATTTT; CDR3aa: CASNFRSLDTIYF; d_gene: NA; v_gene: TRBV11-2; j_gene: TRBJ1-3; abundance: NA
CDR3nt: TGTGCCTATCGGAGGGGACCCGACAGGTCGAACACTGAAGCTTTCTTT; CDR3aa: CAYRRGPDRSNTEAFF; d_gene: NA; v_gene: TRBV6-5; j_gene: TRBJ1-1; abundance: NA
CDR3nt: TGCGCCACCCGGGACTCTAATCAGCCCCAGCATTTT; CDR3aa: CATRDSNQPQHF; d_gene: NA; v_gene: TRBV6-1; j_gene: TRBJ1-5; abundance: NA
CDR3nt: TGCAGCGTCCGGACAGGGGGTTACAATGAGCAGTTCTTC; CDR3aa: CSVRTGGYNEQFF; d_gene: TRBD1; v_gene: TRBV29-1; j_gene: TRBJ2-1; abundance: medium-sized
CDR3nt: TGTGCCAGCAGTCGACAGGGATTCTCCTGCGAGCAGTACTTC; CDR3aa: CASSRQGFSCEQYF; d_gene: TRBD1; v_gene: TRBV25-1; j_gene: TRBJ2-7; abundance: NA
CDR3nt: TGTGCCAACAGCTTAGCGCCGGGGAATAATTCACCCCTCCACTTT; CDR3aa: CANSLAPGNNSPLHF; d_gene: NA; v_gene: TRBV11-2; j_gene: TRBJ1-6; abundance: NA
CDR3nt: TGCGTCAGTCGAGCAGGGGAAACCTACAATGAGCAGTTCTTC; CDR3aa: CVSRAGETYNEQFF; d_gene: NA; v_gene: TRBV5-1; j_gene: TRBJ2-1; abundance: NA
CDR3nt: TGTGCCAGCAGTACCTCGACAGGGACTGAAGCTTTCTTT; CDR3aa: CASSTSTGTEAFF; d_gene: TRBD1; v_gene: TRBV12-3/TRBV12-4; j_gene: TRBJ1-1; abundance: many
CDR3nt: TGCACAAGCAGCTCCCCTAGCGGGAGGGCTACGTCTATTCAGTACTTC; CDR3aa: CTSSSPSGRATSIQYF; d_gene: TRBD2; v_gene: TRBV4-1; j_gene: TRBJ2-4; abundance: NA
CDR3nt: TGTGACAGCCCCGAAAGTGGTGTCGTAGAGACCCAGTACTTC; CDR3aa: CDSPESGVVETQYF; d_gene: NA; v_gene: TRBV11-3; j_gene: TRBJ2-5; abundance: once
CDR3nt: TGCAGTGCACAAAATCTACAGGAGTGGGGCAATCAGCCCCAGCATTTT; CDR3aa: CSAQNLQEWGNQPQHF; d_gene: NA; v_gene: TRBV20-1; j_gene: TRBJ1-5; abundance: few
CDR3nt: TGTTCCAGCAGCCCTAGACTAGCGGGAGGCACCGGGGAACTGTTTTTT; CDR3aa: CSSSPRLAGGTGELFF; d_gene: TRBD2; v_gene: TRBV4-2; j_gene: TRBJ2-2; abundance: NA